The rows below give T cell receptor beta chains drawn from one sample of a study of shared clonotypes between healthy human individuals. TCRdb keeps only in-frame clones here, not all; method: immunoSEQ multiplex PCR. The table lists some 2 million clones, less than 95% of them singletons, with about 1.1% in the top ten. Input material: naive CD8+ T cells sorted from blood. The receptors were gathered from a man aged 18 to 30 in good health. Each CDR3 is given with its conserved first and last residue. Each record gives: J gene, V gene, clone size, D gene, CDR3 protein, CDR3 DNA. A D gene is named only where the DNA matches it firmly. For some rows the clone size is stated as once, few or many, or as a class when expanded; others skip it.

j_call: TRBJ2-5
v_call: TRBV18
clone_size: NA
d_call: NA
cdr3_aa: CASSPYQETQYF
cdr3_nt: TGTGCCAGCTCTCCCTACCAAGAGACCCAGTACTTC

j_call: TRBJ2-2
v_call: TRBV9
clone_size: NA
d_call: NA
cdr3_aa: CASSLYTGELFF
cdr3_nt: TGTGCCAGCAGCCTGTACACCGGGGAGCTGTTTTTT

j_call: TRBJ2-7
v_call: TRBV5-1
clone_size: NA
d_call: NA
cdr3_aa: CASSLAWVEDRPYEQYF
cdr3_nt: TGCGCCAGCAGCTTGGCGTGGGTGGAAGACAGACCCTACGAGCAGTACTTC

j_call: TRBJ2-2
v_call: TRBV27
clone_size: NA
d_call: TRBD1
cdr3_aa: CASSLSPQGATGELFF
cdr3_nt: TGTGCCAGCAGTTTATCCCCACAGGGGGCAACCGGGGAGCTGTTTTTT

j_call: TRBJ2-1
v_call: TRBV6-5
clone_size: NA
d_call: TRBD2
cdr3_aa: CASSYSSAGDNEQFF
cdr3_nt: TGTGCCAGCAGTTACTCCTCAGCGGGGGACAATGAGCAGTTCTTC

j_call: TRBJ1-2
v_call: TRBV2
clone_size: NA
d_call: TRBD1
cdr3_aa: CATSNGGGVNGYTF
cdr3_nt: TGTGCCACTTCCAACGGAGGGGGCGTAAATGGCTACACCTTC

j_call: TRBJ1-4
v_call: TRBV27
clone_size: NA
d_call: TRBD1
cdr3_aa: CASSSRQGPYEKLFF
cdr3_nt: TGTGCCAGCAGTTCAAGACAGGGCCCGTATGAAAAACTGTTTTTT

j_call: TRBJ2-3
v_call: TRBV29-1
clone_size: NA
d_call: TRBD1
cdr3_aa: CSVEGPITGGADTQYF
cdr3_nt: TGCAGCGTTGAAGGGCCAATCACAGGGGGAGCAGATACGCAGTATTTT

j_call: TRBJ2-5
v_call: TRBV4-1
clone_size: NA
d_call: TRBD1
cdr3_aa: CASSQDLGGLDETQYF
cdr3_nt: TGCGCCAGCAGCCAAGATTTAGGGGGCCTGGATGAGACCCAGTACTTC

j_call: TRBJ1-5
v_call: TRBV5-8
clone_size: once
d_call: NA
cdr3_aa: CASSLYQPQHF
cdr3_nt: TGTGCCAGCAGCTTGTATCAGCCCCAGCATTTT

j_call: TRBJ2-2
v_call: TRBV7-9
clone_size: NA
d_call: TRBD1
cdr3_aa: CASSLPLRGQVNTGELFF
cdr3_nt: TGTGCCAGCAGCTTACCCCTCCGGGGACAGGTGAACACCGGGGAGCTGTTTTTT

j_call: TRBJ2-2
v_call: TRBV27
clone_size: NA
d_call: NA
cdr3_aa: CASSSYLFTGELFF
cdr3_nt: TGTGCCAGCAGTTCTTACCTTTTTACCGGGGAGCTGTTTTTT